This paragraph reports one T cell receptor beta chain. Its antigen remains unidentified. This sample is drawn from a study of T-cell reconstitution after alpha-beta-depleted transplantation in children. Findings and limits, study-wide: Some patients owed their high day-60 TCRbeta diversity to surviving recipient T cells and thymic progenitors.

V dropped 4 bases and J dropped 4 bases, with 11 bases sitting between them. This CDR3 is 13 amino acids long. Germline loops: CDR1 LNHDA, CDR2 SQIVND (reference sequence). Construction of the TCRbeta library involved unique molecular identifiers. MiXCR was run by TCRdb on the PCR reads, yielding one entry per CDR3 protein. The sample records about 980,000 distinct CDR3 sequences, around 30% being singletons. The starting material was PBMCs, mostly from graft donor cells, obtained 360 days after TCRalphabeta/CD19-depleted stem cell transplant. The chain links TRBV19 to TRBJ2-7, with D perhaps TRBD2 (6 bases). The clonotype was recovered from a boy less than two years old who had a stem cell transplant for SCID, so the T cells may come from the graft donor. CDR3 region: CASSRGVGYEQYF. Written as DNA, the CDR3 is TGTGCCAGTAGTAGGGGGGTCGGGTACGAGCAGTACTTC.